This T cell receptor (beta chain) was identified in a study of blood T cells in healthy people across ages. Study in general: Per two T cells, about one barcoded beta molecule was captured through template switching. Study-level points and caveats: Researchers judged that diversity estimates from one million T cells fell short of true values. Naive T cell percentage strongly correlated with TCR beta diversity.

This CDR3 has 17 amino acids. From germline, CDR1 is DFQATT and CDR2 SNEGSKA (reference sequence). Unmatched junction bases numbered 9, after V lost 0 bases and J lost 5 bases. This clonotype was detected only once. Its antigen is unidentified. Next came a second PCR, run for roughly 6 to 11 cycles, which used a sample-barcoded 5' primer along with a J-beta primer mix. Each cDNA molecule was tagged by a template-switch adaptor that had 12 random nucleotides. MiXCR, applied by TCRdb to the 5' RACE reads, yields one record per CDR3 protein. Seen here are about 1.4 million distinct CDR3 sequences, roughly 60% observed once, and the top ten hold about 6.3%.

The rearrangement links TRBV20-1 to TRBJ2-2; 10 bases align to TRBD2. This clonotype originated in a man between 18 and 35 years old in good health. Sequenced sample: blood. Written as DNA, the CDR3 is TGCAGTGCTAGAGATCGGCGTAGCGGGGGGTGGACCGGGGAGCTGTTTTTT. It yields the protein CSARDRRSGGWTGELFF.